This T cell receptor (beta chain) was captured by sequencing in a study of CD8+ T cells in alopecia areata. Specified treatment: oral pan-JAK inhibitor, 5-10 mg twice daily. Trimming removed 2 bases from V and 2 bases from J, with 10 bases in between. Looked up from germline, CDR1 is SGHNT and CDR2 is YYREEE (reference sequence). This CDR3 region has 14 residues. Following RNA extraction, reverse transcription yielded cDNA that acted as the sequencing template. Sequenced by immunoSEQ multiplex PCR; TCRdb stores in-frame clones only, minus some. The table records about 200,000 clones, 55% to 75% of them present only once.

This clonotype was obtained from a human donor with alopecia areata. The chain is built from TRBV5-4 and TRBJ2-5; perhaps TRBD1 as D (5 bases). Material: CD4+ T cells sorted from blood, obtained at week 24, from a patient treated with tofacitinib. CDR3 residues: CASSLAQEQETQYF. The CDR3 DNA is TGTGCCAGCAGCTTAGCACAGGAACAAGAGACCCAGTACTTC.